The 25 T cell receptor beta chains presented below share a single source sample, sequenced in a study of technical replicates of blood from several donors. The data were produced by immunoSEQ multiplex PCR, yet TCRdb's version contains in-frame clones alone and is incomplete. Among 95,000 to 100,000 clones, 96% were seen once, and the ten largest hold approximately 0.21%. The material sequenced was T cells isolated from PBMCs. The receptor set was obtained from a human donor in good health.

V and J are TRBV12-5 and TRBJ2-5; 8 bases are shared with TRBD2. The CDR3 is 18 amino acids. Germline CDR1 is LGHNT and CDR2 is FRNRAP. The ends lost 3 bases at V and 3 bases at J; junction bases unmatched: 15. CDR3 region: CASGLHLSGGRLEETQYF. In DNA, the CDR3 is TGTGCTAGTGGTTTACATCTATCGGGAGGGCGCCTGGAAGAGACCCAGTACTTC.

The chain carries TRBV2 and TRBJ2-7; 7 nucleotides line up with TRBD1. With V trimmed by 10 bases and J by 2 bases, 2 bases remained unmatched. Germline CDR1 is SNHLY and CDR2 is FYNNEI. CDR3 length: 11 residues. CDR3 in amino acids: CATGQAYEQYF. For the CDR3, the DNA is TGTGCCACCGGACAGGCCTACGAGCAGTACTTC. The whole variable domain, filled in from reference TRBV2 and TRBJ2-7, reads EPEVTQTPSHQVTQMGQEVILRCVPISNHLYFYWYRQILGQKVEFLVSFYNNEISEKSEIFDDQFSVERPDGSNFTLKIRSTKLEDSAMYFCATGQAYEQYFGPGTRLTVT.

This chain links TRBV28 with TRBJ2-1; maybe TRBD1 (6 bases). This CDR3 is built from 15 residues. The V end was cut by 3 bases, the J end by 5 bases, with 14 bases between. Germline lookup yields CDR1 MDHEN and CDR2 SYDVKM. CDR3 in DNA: TGTGCCAGCAGTTTGGTGGGGGCAGCGGACAATGAGCAGTTCTTC. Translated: CASSLVGAADNEQFF.

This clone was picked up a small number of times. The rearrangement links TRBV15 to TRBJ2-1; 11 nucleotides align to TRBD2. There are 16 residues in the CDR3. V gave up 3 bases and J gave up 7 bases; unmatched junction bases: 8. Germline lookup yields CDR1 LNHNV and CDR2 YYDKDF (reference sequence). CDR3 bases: TGTGCCACCAGCAGCGGTCTAGCGGGGGGAGGGAATGAGCAGTTCTTC. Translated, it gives CATSSGLAGGGNEQFF.

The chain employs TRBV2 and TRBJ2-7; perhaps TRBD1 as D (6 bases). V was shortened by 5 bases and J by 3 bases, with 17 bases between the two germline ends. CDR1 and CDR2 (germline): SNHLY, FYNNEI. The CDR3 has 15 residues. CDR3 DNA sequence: TGTGCCAGCAGTTTCACAGGGTTAACTCTCTACGAGCAGTACTTC. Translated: CASSFTGLTLYEQYF.

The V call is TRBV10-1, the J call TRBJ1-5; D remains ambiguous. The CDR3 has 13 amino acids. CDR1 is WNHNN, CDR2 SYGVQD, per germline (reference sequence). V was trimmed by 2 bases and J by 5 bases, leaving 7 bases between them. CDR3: CASSESRDQPQHF. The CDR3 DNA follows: TGCGCCAGCAGTGAGAGTCGGGATCAGCCCCAGCATTTT.

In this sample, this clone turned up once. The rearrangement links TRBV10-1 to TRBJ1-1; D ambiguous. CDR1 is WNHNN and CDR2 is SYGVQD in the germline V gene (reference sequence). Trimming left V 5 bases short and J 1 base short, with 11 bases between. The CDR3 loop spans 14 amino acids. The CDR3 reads CASSHTAANTEAFF. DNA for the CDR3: TGCGCCAGCAGTCACACAGCCGCGAACACTGAAGCTTTCTTT.

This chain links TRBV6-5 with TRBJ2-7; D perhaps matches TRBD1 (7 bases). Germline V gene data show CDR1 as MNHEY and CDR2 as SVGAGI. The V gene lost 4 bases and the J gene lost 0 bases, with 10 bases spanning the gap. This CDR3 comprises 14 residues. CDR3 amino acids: CASSWGDSSYEQYF. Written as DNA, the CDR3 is TGTGCCAGCAGTTGGGGGGACAGCTCCTACGAGCAGTACTTC.

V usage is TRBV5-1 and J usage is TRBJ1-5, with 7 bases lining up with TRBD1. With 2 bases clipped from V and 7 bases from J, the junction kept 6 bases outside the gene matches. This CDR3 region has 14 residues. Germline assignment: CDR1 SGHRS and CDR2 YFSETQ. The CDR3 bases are TGCGCCAGCAGCTTAACAGGGGTCGGCCAGCCCCAGCATTTT. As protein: CASSLTGVGQPQHF. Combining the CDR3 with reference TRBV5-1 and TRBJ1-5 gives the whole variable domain KAGVTQTPRYLIKTRGQQVTLSCSPISGHRSVSWYQQTPGQGLQFLFEYFSETQRNKGNFPGRFSGRQFSNSRSEMNVSTLELGDSALYLCASSLTGVGQPQHFGDGTRLSIL.

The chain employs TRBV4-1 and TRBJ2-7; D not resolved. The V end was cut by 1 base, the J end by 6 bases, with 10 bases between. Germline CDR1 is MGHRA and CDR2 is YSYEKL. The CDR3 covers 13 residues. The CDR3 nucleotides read TGCGCCAGCAGCCAAGTCAGGTTAGGCGAGCAGTACTTC. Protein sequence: CASSQVRLGEQYF.

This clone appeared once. CDR3 in amino acids: CASSGDSYNEQFF. CDR3 coding DNA: TGTGCCAGCAGCGGGGACAGCTACAATGAGCAGTTCTTC. The chain links TRBV7-9 to TRBJ2-1, with 7 positions matching TRBD1. The junction had 1 base not matched to a gene; V was cut back by 5 bases and J by 3 bases. The CDR3 spans 13 residues. Germline lookup yields CDR1 SEHNR and CDR2 FQNEAQ (reference sequence).

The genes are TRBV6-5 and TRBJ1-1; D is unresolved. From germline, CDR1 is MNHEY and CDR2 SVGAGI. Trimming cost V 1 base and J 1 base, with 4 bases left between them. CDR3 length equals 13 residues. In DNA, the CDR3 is TGTGCCAGCAGTTACTGGCAGAACACTGAAGCTTTCTTT. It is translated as CASSYWQNTEAFF.

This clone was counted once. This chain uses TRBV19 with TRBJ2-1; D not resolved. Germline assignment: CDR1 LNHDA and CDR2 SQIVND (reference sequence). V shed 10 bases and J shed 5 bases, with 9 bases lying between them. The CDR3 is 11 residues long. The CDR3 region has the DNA TGTGCCACCACACGAAACAATGAGCAGTTCTTC. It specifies CATTRNNEQFF.

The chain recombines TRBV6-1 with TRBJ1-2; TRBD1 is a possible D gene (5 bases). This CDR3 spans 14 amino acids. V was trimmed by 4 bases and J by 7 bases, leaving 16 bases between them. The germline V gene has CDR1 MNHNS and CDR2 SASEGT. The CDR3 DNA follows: TGTGCCAGCAGTGGGGACTTCCCTCGGGGTGGCTACACCTTC. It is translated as CASSGDFPRGGYTF.

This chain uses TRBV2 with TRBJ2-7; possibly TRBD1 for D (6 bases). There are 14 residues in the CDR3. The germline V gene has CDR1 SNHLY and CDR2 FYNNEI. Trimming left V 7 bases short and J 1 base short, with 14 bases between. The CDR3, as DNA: TGTGCCAGCAATCTTGGGGGCCCGTCCTACGAGCAGTACTTC. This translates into CASNLGGPSYEQYF.

The CDR3 DNA reads TGCGCCAGCAGCTTGGCTCTGGTGGCTTTAGCTTTCTTT. Its translation: CASSLALVALAFF. The V gene is TRBV5-1, the J gene TRBJ1-1; no clear D. V was trimmed by 0 bases and J by 10 bases, leaving 13 bases between them. From germline, CDR1 is SGHRS and CDR2 YFSETQ. This CDR3 comprises 13 residues.

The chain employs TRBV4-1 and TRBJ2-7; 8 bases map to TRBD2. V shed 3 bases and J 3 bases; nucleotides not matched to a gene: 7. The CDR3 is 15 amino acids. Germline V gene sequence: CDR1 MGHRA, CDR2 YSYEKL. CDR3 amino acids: CASSQMSGGLYEQYF. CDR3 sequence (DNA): TGCGCCAGCAGCCAGATGAGCGGGGGTCTCTACGAGCAGTACTTC.

CDR3: CASSIDPGTGYNEQFF. CDR3 coding DNA: TGTGCCAGTAGTATAGACCCAGGGACAGGGTACAATGAGCAGTTCTTC. This chain links TRBV19 with TRBJ2-1, with TRBD1 matching over 9 bases. The CDR3 runs to 16 residues. J gave up 4 bases and V 0 bases, and 4 bases lay outside the gene matches. Germline V gene sequence: CDR1 LNHDA, CDR2 SQIVND (reference sequence).

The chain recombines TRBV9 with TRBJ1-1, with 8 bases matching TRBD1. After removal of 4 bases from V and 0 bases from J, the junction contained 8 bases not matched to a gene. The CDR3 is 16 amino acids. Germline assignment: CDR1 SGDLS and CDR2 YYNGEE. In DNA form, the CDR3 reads TGTGCCAGCAGCCAAGGACAGGGAGGGCTGAACACTGAAGCTTTCTTT. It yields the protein CASSQGQGGLNTEAFF.

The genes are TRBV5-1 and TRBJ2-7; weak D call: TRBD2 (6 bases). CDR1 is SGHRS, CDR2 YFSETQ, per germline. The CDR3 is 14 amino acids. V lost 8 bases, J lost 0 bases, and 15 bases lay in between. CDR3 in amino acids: CASAAGLLSYEQYF. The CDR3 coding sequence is TGCGCCAGTGCGGCGGGGCTCCTCTCCTACGAGCAGTACTTC. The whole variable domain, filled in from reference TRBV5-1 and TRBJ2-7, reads KAGVTQTPRYLIKTRGQQVTLSCSPISGHRSVSWYQQTPGQGLQFLFEYFSETQRNKGNFPGRFSGRQFSNSRSEMNVSTLELGDSALYLCASAAGLLSYEQYFGPGTRLTVT.

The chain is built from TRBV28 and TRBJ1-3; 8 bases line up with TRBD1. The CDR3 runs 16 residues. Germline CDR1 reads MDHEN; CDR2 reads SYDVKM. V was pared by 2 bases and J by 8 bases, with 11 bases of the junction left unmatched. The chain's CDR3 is CASSLTFTGGLDTIYF. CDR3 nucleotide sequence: TGTGCCAGCAGTTTAACTTTTACAGGGGGGCTAGACACCATATATTTT.

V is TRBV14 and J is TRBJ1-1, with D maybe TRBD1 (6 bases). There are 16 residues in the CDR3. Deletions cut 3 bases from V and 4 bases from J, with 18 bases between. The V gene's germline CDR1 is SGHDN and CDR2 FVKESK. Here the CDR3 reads CASSHRQGRGSTEAFF. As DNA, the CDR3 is TGTGCCAGCAGCCATAGGCAGGGGAGGGGGAGCACTGAAGCTTTCTTT.

The CDR3: CASSEGGGVADTQYF. The CDR3 DNA reads as TGTGCCAGCAGTGAAGGTGGAGGGGTGGCAGATACGCAGTATTTT. The rearrangement uses TRBV6-1 and TRBJ2-3; D perhaps matches TRBD2 (6 bases). The V and J ends lost 1 base and 4 bases respectively, with 12 bases between them. Germline CDR1 reads MNHNS; CDR2 reads SASEGT. CDR3 size: 15 residues.

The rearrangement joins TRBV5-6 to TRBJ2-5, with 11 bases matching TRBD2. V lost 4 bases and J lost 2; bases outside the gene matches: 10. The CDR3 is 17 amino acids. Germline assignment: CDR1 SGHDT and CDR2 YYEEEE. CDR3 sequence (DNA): TGTGCCAGCAGCGCAAGCACCGGGACTAGCGGACAAGAGACCCAGTACTTC. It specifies CASSASTGTSGQETQYF.

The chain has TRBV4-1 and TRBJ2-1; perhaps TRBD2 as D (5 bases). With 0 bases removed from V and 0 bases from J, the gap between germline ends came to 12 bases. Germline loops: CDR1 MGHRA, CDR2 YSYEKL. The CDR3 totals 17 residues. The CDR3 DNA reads TGCGCCAGCAGCCAAGAGGACTTGGGAAGCTCCTACAATGAGCAGTTCTTC. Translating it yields CASSQEDLGSSYNEQFF.